This T cell receptor (beta chain) was captured by sequencing in a study of glioma-infiltrating T cells. General observations from the study: Gliomas, especially low-grade, showed above-expected tissue-blood divergence; non-neoplastic patients showed below. Only very few CDR3 sequences appeared in both tissue and blood.

As concerns this clonotype: As yet, its antigen is unknown.

Amplification of TCR alpha and beta CDR3 regions from RNA used iRepertoire nested multiplex PCR. For one-step reverse transcription and amplification, roughly 95-450 ng of tissue mRNA or PBMC total RNA was used. TCRdb processed the multiplex PCR reads anew with MiXCR; each CDR3 protein has one entry. The sample comprises approximately 190,000 distinct CDR3 sequences, about 32% of which are singletons, and around 21% rests with the top ten. The specimen was glioma tissue, nonneoplastic brain tissue, or PBMCs (not recorded which). The TCR comes from a human donor with low-grade glioma or glioblastoma, undergoing nonglioma brain surgery, or in good health (not recorded which).

The CDR3 coding sequence is TGTGCCACAAGTACCGGGACAGGGAGTTCACCCCTCCACTTT. Translated: CATSTGTGSSPLHF. The chain carries TRBV24-1 and TRBJ1-6, with TRBD1 matching 9 bases. Trimming took 10 bases from V and 9 from J; bases not matched to a gene: 9. CDR1 is KGHDR, CDR2 SFDVKD, per germline. The CDR3 consists of 14 residues.